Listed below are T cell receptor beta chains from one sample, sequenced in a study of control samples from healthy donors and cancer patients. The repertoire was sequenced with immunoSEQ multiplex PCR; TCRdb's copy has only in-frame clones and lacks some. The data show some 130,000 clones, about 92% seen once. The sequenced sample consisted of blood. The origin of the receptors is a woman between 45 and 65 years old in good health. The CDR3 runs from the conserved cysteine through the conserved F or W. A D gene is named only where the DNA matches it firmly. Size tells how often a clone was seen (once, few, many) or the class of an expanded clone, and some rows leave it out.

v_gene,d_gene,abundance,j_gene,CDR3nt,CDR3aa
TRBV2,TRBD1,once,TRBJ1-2,TGTGCCAGCAGCGATGGACAGGTTCGGGGCTACACCTTC,CASSDGQVRGYTF
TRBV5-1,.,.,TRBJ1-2,TGCGCCAGCAGCTCGAGCGGACACGCAGATGGCTACACCTTC,CASSSSGHADGYTF
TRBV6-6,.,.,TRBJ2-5,TGTGCCAGCAGCAAAGACCCTTACTTGTACTTC,CASSKDPYLYF
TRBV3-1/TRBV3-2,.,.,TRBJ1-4,TGTGCCAGCAGCCAAGATACGGCAGGGCAAGGGGAAAAACTGTTTTTT,CASSQDTAGQGEKLFF
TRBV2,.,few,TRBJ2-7,TGTGCCAGCGCCGGGACACGGTCAATCTACGAGCAGTACTTC,CASAGTRSIYEQYF
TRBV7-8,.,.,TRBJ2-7,TGTGCCAGCAGCCCGGCGGCCGACTACGGTTACGAGCAGTACTTC,CASSPAADYGYEQYF
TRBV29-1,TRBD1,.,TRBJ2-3,TGCAGCGCGTGGGATCCGGACAGGGGGCGATTTACAGATACGCAGTATTTT,CSAWDPDRGRFTDTQYF
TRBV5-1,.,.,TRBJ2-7,TGCGCCAGCAGCGTAGTCCCCGGGACGGTCGGCTACGAGCAGTACTTC,CASSVVPGTVGYEQYF
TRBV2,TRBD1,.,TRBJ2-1,TGTGCCAGCAACCCCGACAGGGTTTCGAACAATGAGCAGTTCTTC,CASNPDRVSNNEQFF
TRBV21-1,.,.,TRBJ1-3,TGTGCCAGCAGTGTTCAGGGGGCGAGGGGAAACACCATATATTTT,CASSVQGARGNTIYF
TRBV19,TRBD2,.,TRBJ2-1,TGTGCCAGTAGTATAATGGGCGGGAGCTCCTACAATGAGCAGTTCTTC,CASSIMGGSSYNEQFF
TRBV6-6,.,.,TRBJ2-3,TGTGCCAGCAGTCTTCCTTCAGGCACAGATACGCAGTATTTT,CASSLPSGTDTQYF
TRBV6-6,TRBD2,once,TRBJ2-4,TGTGCCAGCAGTTACTCCCGAGGGGAGGGGTTGTACTTC,CASSYSRGEGLYF
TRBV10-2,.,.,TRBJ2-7,TGCGCCAGCATCCACTGGCGGAGCAGCTCCTACGAGCAGTACTTC,CASIHWRSSSYEQYF
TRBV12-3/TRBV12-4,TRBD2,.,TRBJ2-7,TGTGCCAGCAGCCACGGACTAGTTGAGCAGTACTTC,CASSHGLVEQYF
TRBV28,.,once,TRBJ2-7,TGTGCCAGCAGTTTTTTGTCGGGCGAGCAGTACTTC,CASSFLSGEQYF
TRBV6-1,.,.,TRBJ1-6,TGTGCCAGCAGTGAATACGGGGGTCACCAGGGGTCCCTCCACTTT,CASSEYGGHQGSLHF
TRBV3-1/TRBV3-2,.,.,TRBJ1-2,TGTGCCAGCAGCGGAGGGGTAGGGTGGTACACCTTC,CASSGGVGWYTF
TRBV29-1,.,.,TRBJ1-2,TGCAGCGTTGAAACGTCTGGTTTTGGCTACACCTTC,CSVETSGFGYTF
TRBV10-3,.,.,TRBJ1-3,TGTGCCATCATGCAGACCTCTGGAAACACCATATATTTT,CAIMQTSGNTIYF
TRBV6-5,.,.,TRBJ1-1,TGTGCCAGCAGTAACCAGGTAATCAACACTGAAGCTTTCTTT,CASSNQVINTEAFF
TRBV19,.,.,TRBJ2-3,TGTGCCAGTAGTATTCGGCGAGGTTCTGATACGCAGTATTTT,CASSIRRGSDTQYF
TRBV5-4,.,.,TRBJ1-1,TGTGCCAGCAGCGGGCGGGGGGCTGGTACTGAAGCTTTCTTT,CASSGRGAGTEAFF
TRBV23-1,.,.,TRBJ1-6,TGCGCCAGCAGTCAAAAGGGGGGACGGTCCCTTGATAATTCACCCCTCCACTTT,CASSQKGGRSLDNSPLHF
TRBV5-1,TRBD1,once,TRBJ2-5,TGCGCCAGCAGCGTCTTACAGGGGTCAGACCAGTACTTC,CASSVLQGSDQYF
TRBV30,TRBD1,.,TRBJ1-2,TGTGCCTGGAGTCGACAGGGGTCGGCTGGCTACACCTTC,CAWSRQGSAGYTF
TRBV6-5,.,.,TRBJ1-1,TGTGCCAGCGGAGGCTGGGAGGGGACTGAAGCTTTCTTT,CASGGWEGTEAFF
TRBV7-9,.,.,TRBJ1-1,TGTGCCAGCAGAAGCGGGACTGAAGCTTTCTTT,CASRSGTEAFF
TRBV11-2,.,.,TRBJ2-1,TGTGCCAGCAGCTTCTTGACAGGTCTTTACAATGAGCAGTTCTTC,CASSFLTGLYNEQFF
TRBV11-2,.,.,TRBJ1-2,TGTGCCAGCAGCTTAGGGTTATATGGCTACACCTTC,CASSLGLYGYTF
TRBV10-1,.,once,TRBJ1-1,TGCGCCAGCAGTGAATCCCAGGGGCCTGCTTTCTTT,CASSESQGPAFF
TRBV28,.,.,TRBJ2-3,TGTGCCAGCAATGCAGATACGCAGTATTTT,CASNADTQYF
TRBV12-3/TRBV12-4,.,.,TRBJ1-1,TGTGCCAGCAGTCCAGGCCTCACTTCTGAAGCTTTCTTT,CASSPGLTSEAFF
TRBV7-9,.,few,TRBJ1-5,TGTGCCAGCAGCTTAGGGTTCAATCAGCCCCAGCATTTT,CASSLGFNQPQHF
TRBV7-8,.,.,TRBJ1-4,TGTGCCAGCAGCTTAACTAATGAAAAACTGTTTTTT,CASSLTNEKLFF
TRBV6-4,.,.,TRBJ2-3,TGTGCCAGCAGTGAACAGGGACCCACAGATACGCAGTATTTT,CASSEQGPTDTQYF
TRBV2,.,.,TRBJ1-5,TGTGCCAGCAGTGAAGGCCCCCTTTTAAATCAGCCCCAGCATTTT,CASSEGPLLNQPQHF
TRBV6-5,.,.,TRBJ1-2,TGTGCCAGCAGTTACTTGGAGCGGGGGGGCTACACCTTC,CASSYLERGGYTF
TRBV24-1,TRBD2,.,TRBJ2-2,TGTGCCACCCAGCGGACTTGGCGAAAGCGGGAGGTAACCGGGGAGCTGTTTTTT,CATQRTWRKREVTGELFF
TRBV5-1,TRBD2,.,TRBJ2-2,TGCGCCAGCAGCTTGCCGGGAGGGTACACCGGGGAGCTGTTTTTT,CASSLPGGYTGELFF
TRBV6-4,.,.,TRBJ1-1,TGTGCCAGCAGTTCAATAGGGGGCACTGAAGCTTTCTTT,CASSSIGGTEAFF
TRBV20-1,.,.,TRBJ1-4,TGCAGTGCTAGAGATCGGGAGGCTATTTTTTTT,CSARDREAIFF
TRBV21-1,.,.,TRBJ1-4,TGTGCCAGCAGCCCCCCACGGGGGAGGGTCTCGCTGTTTTTT,CASSPPRGRVSLFF
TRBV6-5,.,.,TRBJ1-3,TGTGCCAGCAGGCTCGGGGCTTTCTCTGGAAACACCATATATTTT,CASRLGAFSGNTIYF